The 9 T cell receptor beta chains below were found in one sample sequenced in a study of early T cells in non-severe SARS-CoV-2 infection. TCRdb processed the 5' RACE reads anew with MiXCR; each CDR3 protein has one entry. This table has some 42,000 distinct CDR3 sequences, roughly 6% appearing once. The sequencing used whole blood, collected at baseline. All receptors come from an adult who was a healthcare worker with PCR-confirmed SARS-CoV-2 infection or an uninfected control (not recorded which).

This clonotype occurred a few times. V gene TRBV6-2 or TRBV6-3 combines with J gene TRBJ2-2; tentatively, D is TRBD2 (6 bases). The V gene lost 2 bases and the J gene lost 4 bases, with 11 bases spanning the gap. There are 15 residues in the CDR3. CDR1 is MNHEY and CDR2 is SVGEGT in the germline V gene. CDR3 DNA: TGTGCCAGCAGTTACCTGGGAGGCATCACCGGGGAGCTGTTTTTT. It translates to CASSYLGGITGELFF.

Many counts were recorded for this clonotype. The J gene is TRBJ2-5, the V gene TRBV20-1, with D possibly matching TRBD1 (5 bases). The V end was cut by 6 bases, the J end by 5 bases, with 10 bases between. Germline V gene sequence: CDR1 DFQATT, CDR2 SNEGSKA (reference sequence). This CDR3 region has 11 residues. The CDR3 spells CSAVQGETQYF. CDR3 bases: TGCAGTGCCGTCCAGGGTGAGACCCAGTACTTC.

The rearrangement uses TRBV5-1 and TRBJ1-1; no firm D call. Germline lookup yields CDR1 SGHRS and CDR2 YFSETQ. This CDR3 is 12 amino acids long. The V and J ends lost 5 bases and 1 base respectively, with 6 bases between them. The CDR3 spells CASSDPNTEAFF. In DNA, the CDR3 is TGCGCCAGCAGTGACCCGAACACTGAAGCTTTCTTT. Drawing the rest from reference TRBV5-1 and TRBJ1-1, the complete variable domain is KAGVTQTPRYLIKTRGQQVTLSCSPISGHRSVSWYQQTPGQGLQFLFEYFSETQRNKGNFPGRFSGRQFSNSRSEMNVSTLELGDSALYLCASSDPNTEAFFGQGTRLTVV.

This clonotype was seen at least ten times. V is TRBV7-9 and J is TRBJ2-7; weak D call: TRBD2 (5 bases). The germline V gene has CDR1 SEHNR and CDR2 FQNEAQ (reference sequence). The V gene lost 4 bases and the J gene lost 7 bases, with 11 bases spanning the gap. The CDR3 is 12 amino acids. CDR3 sequence (DNA): TGTGCCAGCAGCTGGTCGACGGGGGAGCAGTACTTC. This sequence encodes CASSWSTGEQYF.

This clonotype was seen a handful of times. The chain carries TRBV3-1 and TRBJ2-5; 9 bases agree with TRBD2. Germline CDR1 is LGHDT and CDR2 is YNNKEL (reference sequence). The CDR3 length is 15 residues. V gave up 4 bases and J gave up 2 bases; unmatched junction bases: 5. CDR3: CASSRGTSPQETQYF. In DNA form, the CDR3 reads TGTGCCAGCAGCCGAGGGACTAGCCCGCAAGAGACCCAGTACTTC.

The rearrangement links TRBV7-9 to TRBJ1-1, with D perhaps matching TRBD1 (5 bases). There are 18 residues in the CDR3. CDR1 and CDR2 (germline): SEHNR, FQNEAQ (reference sequence). The germline V and J ends were trimmed by 1 base and 0 bases, with 18 bases remaining between them. The CDR3 DNA reads TGTGCCAGCAGCTTAGGGGGGACTTATTCTGGGATGAACACTGAAGCTTTCTTT. Its translation is CASSLGGTYSGMNTEAFF.

This clonotype was counted many times. V usage is TRBV10-2 and J usage is TRBJ2-2, with TRBD2 matching 11 bases. Germline V lookup: CDR1 WSHSY, CDR2 SAAADI. The CDR3 length is 17 residues. J gave up 6 bases and V 8 bases, and 14 bases lay outside the gene matches. The CDR3 loop is CASDGTSGPPGSGELFF. The CDR3 DNA is TGCGCCAGCGACGGGACTAGCGGTCCCCCGGGGTCCGGGGAGCTGTTTTTT.

Many counts were recorded for this clonotype. J is TRBJ1-6 and V is TRBV5-1; D unclear. CDR3 length: 15 residues. Trimming stripped 0 bases from V and 10 bases from J, with 14 bases between. Germline loops: CDR1 SGHRS, CDR2 YFSETQ. Here the CDR3 DNA reads TGCGCCAGCAGCTTGGTTGAGGGAGGAGGATCACCCCTCCACTTT. Amino acids: CASSLVEGGGSPLHF.

This clonotype was seen repeatedly, ten times or more. The V gene is TRBV12-3 or TRBV12-4, the J gene TRBJ1-1, with D perhaps TRBD1 (6 bases). Trimming pared 5 bases from V and 0 bases from J, leaving 10 bases between. The CDR3 consists of 14 residues. CDR3 protein: CASSVGQMNTEAFF. The DNA for the CDR3 is TGTGCCAGCAGTGTCGGACAGATGAACACTGAAGCTTTCTTT.